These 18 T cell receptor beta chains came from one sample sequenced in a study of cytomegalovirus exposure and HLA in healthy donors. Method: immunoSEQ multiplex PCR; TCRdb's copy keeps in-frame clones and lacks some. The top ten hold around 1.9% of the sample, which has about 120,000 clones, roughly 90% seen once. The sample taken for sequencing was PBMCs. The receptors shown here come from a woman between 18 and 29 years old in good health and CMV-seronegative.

The CDR3 DNA follows: TGTGCCAGCAGCCAAGGGACAGGCCGGGGGTATGGCTACACCTTC. Amino acid sequence: CASSQGTGRGYGYTF. The chain combines TRBV4-2 with TRBJ1-2, with TRBD1 matching 7 bases. CDR3 length: 15 amino acids. Trimming took 1 base from V and 5 from J; bases not matched to a gene: 7. Germline-derived CDR1 and CDR2 are LGHNA and YNFKEQ.

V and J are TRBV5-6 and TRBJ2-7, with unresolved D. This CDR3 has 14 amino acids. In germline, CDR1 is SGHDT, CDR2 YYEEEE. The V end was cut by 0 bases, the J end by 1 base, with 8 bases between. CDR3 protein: CASSLAVLSYEQYF. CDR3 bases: TGTGCCAGCAGCTTGGCTGTCCTGTCCTACGAGCAGTACTTC.

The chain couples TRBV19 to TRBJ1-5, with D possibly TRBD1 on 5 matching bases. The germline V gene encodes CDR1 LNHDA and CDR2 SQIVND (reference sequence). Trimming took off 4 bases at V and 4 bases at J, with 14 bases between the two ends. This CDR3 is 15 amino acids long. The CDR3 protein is CASSKVQGGNQPQHF. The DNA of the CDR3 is TGTGCCAGTAGTAAAGTCCAGGGTGGGAATCAGCCCCAGCATTTT.

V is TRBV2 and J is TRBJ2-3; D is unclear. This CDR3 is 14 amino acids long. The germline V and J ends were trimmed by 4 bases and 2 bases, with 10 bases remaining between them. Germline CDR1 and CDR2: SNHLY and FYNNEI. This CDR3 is CASSGRLNTDTQYF. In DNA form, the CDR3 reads TGTGCCAGCAGTGGCAGGCTTAACACAGATACGCAGTATTTT.

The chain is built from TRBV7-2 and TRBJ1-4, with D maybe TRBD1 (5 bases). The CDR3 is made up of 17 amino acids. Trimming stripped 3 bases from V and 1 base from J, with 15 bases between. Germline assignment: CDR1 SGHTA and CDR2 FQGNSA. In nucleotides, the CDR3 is TGTGCCAGCAGCTTTCAGGGAAGGGTCGGAACTAATGAAAAACTGTTTTTT. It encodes CASSFQGRVGTNEKLFF.

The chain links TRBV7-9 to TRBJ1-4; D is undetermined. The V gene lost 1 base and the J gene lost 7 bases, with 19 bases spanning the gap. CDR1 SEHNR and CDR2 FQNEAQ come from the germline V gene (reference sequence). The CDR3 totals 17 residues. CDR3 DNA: TGTGCCAGCAGCTTAGTTGTTCCAAATGGGAGAATTGAAAAACTGTTTTTT. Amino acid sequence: CASSLVVPNGRIEKLFF. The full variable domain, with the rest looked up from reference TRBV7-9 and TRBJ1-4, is DTGVSQNPRHKITKRGQNVTFRCDPISEHNRLYWYRQTLGQGPEFLTYFQNEAQLEKSRLLSDRFSAERPKGSFSTLEIQRTEQGDSAMYLCASSLVVPNGRIEKLFFGSGTQLSVL.

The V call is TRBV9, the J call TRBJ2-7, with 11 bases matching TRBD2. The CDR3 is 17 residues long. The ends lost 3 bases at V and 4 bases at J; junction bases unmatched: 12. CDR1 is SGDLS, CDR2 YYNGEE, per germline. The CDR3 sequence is CASSGGELAGDSYEQYF. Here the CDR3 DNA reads TGTGCCAGCAGCGGAGGGGAACTAGCGGGAGATAGTTACGAGCAGTACTTC. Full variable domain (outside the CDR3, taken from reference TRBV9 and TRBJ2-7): DSGVTQTPKHLITATGQRVTLRCSPRSGDLSVYWYQQSLDQGLQFLIQYYNGEERAKGNILERFSAQQFPDLHSELNLSSLELGDSALYFCASSGGELAGDSYEQYFGPGTRLTVT.

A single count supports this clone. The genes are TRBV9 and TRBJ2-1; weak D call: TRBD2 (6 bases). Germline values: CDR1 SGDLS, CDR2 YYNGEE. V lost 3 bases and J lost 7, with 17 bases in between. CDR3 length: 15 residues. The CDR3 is CASSEWRAGYNEQFF. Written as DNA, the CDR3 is TGTGCCAGCAGCGAGTGGAGGGCCGGGTATAATGAGCAGTTCTTC.

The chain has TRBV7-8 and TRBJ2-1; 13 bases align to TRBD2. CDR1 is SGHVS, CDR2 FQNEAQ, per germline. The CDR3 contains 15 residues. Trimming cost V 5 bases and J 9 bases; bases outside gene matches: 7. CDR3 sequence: CASSPTSGGAGEQFF. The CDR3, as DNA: TGTGCCAGCAGCCCAACTAGCGGGGGGGCAGGTGAGCAGTTCTTC.

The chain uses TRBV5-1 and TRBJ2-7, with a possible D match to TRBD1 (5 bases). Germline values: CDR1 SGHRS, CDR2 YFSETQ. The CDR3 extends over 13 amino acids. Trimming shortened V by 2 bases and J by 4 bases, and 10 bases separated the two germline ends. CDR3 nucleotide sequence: TGCGCCAGCAGCTTCAGGGTGGGATACGAGCAGTACTTC. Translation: CASSFRVGYEQYF.

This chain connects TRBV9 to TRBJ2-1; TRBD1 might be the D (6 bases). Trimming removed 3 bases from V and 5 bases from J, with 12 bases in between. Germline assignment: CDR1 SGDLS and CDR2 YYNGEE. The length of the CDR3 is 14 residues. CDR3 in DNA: TGTGCCAGCAGCGCGCGATACAGGGACAATGAGCAGTTCTTC. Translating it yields CASSARYRDNEQFF.

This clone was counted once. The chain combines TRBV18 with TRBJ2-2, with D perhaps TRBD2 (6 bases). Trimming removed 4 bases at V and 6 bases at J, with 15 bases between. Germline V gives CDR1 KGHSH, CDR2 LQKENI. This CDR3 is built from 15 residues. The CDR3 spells CASSREVIASGELFF. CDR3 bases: TGTGCCAGCTCACGGGAGGTCATCGCTTCCGGGGAGCTGTTTTTT.

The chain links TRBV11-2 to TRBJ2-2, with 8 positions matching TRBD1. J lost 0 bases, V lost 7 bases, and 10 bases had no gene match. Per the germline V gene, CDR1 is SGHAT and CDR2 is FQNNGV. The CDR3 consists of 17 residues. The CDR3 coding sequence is TGTGCCAGCACCACCCTGCAGGGGGCCGCGAACACCGGGGAGCTGTTTTTT. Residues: CASTTLQGAANTGELFF.

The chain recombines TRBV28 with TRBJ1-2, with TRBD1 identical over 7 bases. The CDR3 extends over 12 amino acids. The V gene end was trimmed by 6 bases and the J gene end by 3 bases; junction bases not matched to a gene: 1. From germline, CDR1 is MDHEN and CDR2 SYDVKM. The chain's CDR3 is CASRGQHYGYTF. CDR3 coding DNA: TGTGCCAGCAGGGGACAGCACTATGGCTACACCTTC.

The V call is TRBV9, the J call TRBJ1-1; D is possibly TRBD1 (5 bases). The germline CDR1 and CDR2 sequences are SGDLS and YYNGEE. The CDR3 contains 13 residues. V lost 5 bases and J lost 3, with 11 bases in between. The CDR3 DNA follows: TGTGCCAGCAGGGGGGGTGAGGACACTGAAGCTTTCTTT. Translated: CASRGGEDTEAFF.

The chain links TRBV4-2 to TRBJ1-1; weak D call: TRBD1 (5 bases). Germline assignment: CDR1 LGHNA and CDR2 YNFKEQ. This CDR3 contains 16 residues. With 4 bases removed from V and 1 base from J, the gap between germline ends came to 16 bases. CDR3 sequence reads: CASSPLGGVGNTEAFF. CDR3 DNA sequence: TGTGCCAGCAGCCCGTTGGGGGGGGTAGGGAACACTGAAGCTTTCTTT.

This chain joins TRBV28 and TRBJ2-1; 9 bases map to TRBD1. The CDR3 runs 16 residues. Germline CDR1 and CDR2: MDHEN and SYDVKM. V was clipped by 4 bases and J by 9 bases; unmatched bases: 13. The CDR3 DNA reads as TGTGCCAGCAGTTATAAAGACCTGACAGGGGGATTTGAGCAGTTCTTC. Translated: CASSYKDLTGGFEQFF. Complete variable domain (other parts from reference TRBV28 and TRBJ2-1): DVKVTQSSRYLVKRTGEKVFLECVQDMDHENMFWYRQDPGLGLRLIYFSYDVKMKEKGDIPEGYSVSREKKERFSLILESASTNQTSMYLCASSYKDLTGGFEQFFGPGTRLTVL.

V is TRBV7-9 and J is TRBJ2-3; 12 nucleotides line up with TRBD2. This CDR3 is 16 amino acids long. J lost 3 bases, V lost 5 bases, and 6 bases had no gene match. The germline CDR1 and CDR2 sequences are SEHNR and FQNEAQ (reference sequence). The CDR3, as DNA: TGTGCCAGCAGCCCCGCTAGCGGGGGGGTAACAGATACGCAGTATTTT. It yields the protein CASSPASGGVTDTQYF.